This T cell receptor beta chain originates from a study of technical replicates of blood from several donors (dated by TCRdb to about 2017). The method was the immunoSEQ multiplex PCR assay. TCRdb stores this immuneACCESS table with in-frame sequences only. Part of the clones is absent; in the studies checked, under half of the shortfall reflects unresolved V genes, and no reason is known for the rest. Across this sample there are around 90,000 clones, with 94% seen only once. Around 0.4% of the sample belongs to the ten largest clones. As for this clone: The target of this receptor is not known. No much larger clone is present one base from it, and per-base qualities are unavailable.

The specimen was T cells isolated from PBMCs. This TCR derives from a human donor in good health.

The DNA is TGTGCCAGCAGCTCAGGGGGCGCGGGTCAGCCCCAGCATTTT. The translation is CASSSGGAGQPQHF. The chain was built from TRBV9 and TRBJ1-5; 8 middle bases align to TRBD1. Spanning cysteine to phenylalanine, the CDR3 consists of 14 amino acids. CDR3 DNA is the only sequence kept; it has 42 bases, read in frame from the first base. V trim: 4 bases; J trim: 6 bases; unmatched bases: 6. The CDR1 and CDR2 encoded by the germline V gene are SGDLS and YYNGEE.